This passage covers 27 T cell receptor beta chains from one sample sequenced in a study of T cell responses to AZD1222 COVID-19 vaccine. Some clones are missing from TCRdb's copy, which holds only in-frame ones; the method was immunoSEQ multiplex PCR. This table has under 110,000 clones, roughly 84% appearing once. This sample comprised peripheral blood, obtained on day 0 of AZD1222 vaccination. These receptors originate from an adult in good health.

This clone was seen once. The V gene is TRBV9, the J gene TRBJ2-4; the match to TRBD2 covers 12 bases. The CDR3 loop spans 17 amino acids. V lost 4 bases, J lost 3 bases, and 8 bases stayed unmatched. CDR1 SGDLS and CDR2 YYNGEE come from the germline V gene. CDR3 residues: CASSPRTSGIGKNIQYF. In nucleotides, the CDR3 is TGTGCCAGCAGCCCCCGGACTAGCGGGATTGGCAAAAACATTCAGTACTTC. Full variable domain (missing parts from reference TRBV9 and TRBJ2-4): DSGVTQTPKHLITATGQRVTLRCSPRSGDLSVYWYQQSLDQGLQFLIQYYNGEERAKGNILERFSAQQFPDLHSELNLSSLELGDSALYFCASSPRTSGIGKNIQYFGAGTRLSVL.

DNA for the CDR3: TGTGCCAGCACCCCCACGGACAGAGCCTACGAGCAGTACTTC. Protein product: CASTPTDRAYEQYF. The chain joins TRBV5-5 to TRBJ2-7; D is perhaps TRBD1 (6 bases). Germline V CDR1 and CDR2: SGHKS, YYEKEE (reference sequence). The CDR3 totals 14 residues. Deletions cut 6 bases from V and 2 bases from J, with 15 bases between.

V and J are TRBV4-1 and TRBJ2-4; 7 bases align to TRBD1. V was pared by 4 bases and J by 0 bases, with 15 bases of the junction left unmatched. CDR1 MGHRA and CDR2 YSYEKL come from the germline V gene. The CDR3 runs 19 residues. The CDR3 nucleotides are TGCGCCAGCAGCCCCCATCCCGGGACAGAGGCCCCAGCCAAAAACATTCAGTACTTC. It yields the protein CASSPHPGTEAPAKNIQYF.

The genes are TRBV7-2 and TRBJ1-1; 11 nucleotides match TRBD1. Trimming at V came to 6 bases and at J to 4 bases, leaving 7 bases not matched to a gene. Germline CDR1 SGHTA, CDR2 FQGNSA. This CDR3 spans 15 amino acids. In DNA form, the CDR3 reads TGTGCCAGCAGGGGACAGGGGGTTGGCGGCACTGAAGCTTTCTTT. Translated, it gives CASRGQGVGGTEAFF. The entire variable domain, with the rest obtained from reference TRBV7-2 and TRBJ1-1, is as follows: GAGVSQSPSNKVTEKGKDVELRCDPISGHTALYWYRQSLGQGLEFLIYFQGNSAPDKSGLPSDRFSAERTGGSVSTLTIQRTQQEDSAVYLCASRGQGVGGTEAFFGQGTRLTVV.

This chain uses TRBV27 with TRBJ2-2; no reliable D call. The CDR3 is made up of 15 amino acids. Germline loops: CDR1 MNHEY, CDR2 SMNVEV (reference sequence). V lost 2 bases to trimming and J lost 3 bases, with 10 bases between them. CDR3 nucleotide sequence: TGTGCCAGCAGTTTAAAACCCTTTCACACCGGGGAGCTGTTTTTT. Translating gives CASSLKPFHTGELFF.

This clone was recorded a few times. The CDR3: CASSPGTSVGSEYF. DNA for the CDR3: TGCGCCAGCAGCCCCGGGACTAGCGTCGGGAGCGAGTACTTC. The chain is built from TRBV5-1 and TRBJ2-7, with TRBD2 matching over 10 bases. With V trimmed by 4 bases and J by 11 bases, 12 bases remained unmatched. This CDR3 contains 14 residues. CDR1 and CDR2 (germline): SGHRS, YFSETQ.

This sequence joins TRBV18 and TRBJ1-5; D unclear. Trimming cost V 4 bases and J 3 bases, with 4 bases left between them. The V gene's germline CDR1 is KGHSH and CDR2 LQKENI. CDR3 length: 12 amino acids. For the CDR3, the DNA is TGTGCCAGCTCACGGACCAATCAGCCCCAGCATTTT. Encoded protein: CASSRTNQPQHF.

The genes are TRBV4-1 and TRBJ1-3; D is ambiguous. Deletions cut 4 bases from V and 2 bases from J, with 6 bases between. Germline loops: CDR1 MGHRA, CDR2 YSYEKL. The CDR3 runs to 13 residues. DNA for the CDR3: TGCGCCAGCAGCCCTCTAGCTGGAAACACCATATATTTT. This translates into CASSPLAGNTIYF.

Turning to this clone: The junction shows a germline mismatch at one end, possibly a read error. The V call is TRBV6-1, the J call TRBJ1-2, with D maybe TRBD1 (6 bases). Germline-derived CDR1 and CDR2 are MNHNS and SASEGT. CDR3 length equals 14 residues. CDR3 region: CASREGGHPKGYTF. CDR3 DNA: TGTGCCAGCAGAGAAGGGGGACACCCTAAGGGCTACACCTTC.

This clone was counted at least ten times. The chain joins TRBV7-8 to TRBJ1-6; no clear D. V dropped 5 bases and J dropped 7 bases, with 6 bases sitting between them. The CDR3 is 12 residues long. Germline lookup yields CDR1 SGHVS and CDR2 FQNEAQ. This CDR3 reads CASSRVNSPLHF. DNA of the CDR3: TGTGCCAGCAGCAGGGTAAATTCACCCCTCCACTTT. Based on the CDR3 plus reference TRBV7-8 and TRBJ1-6, the full variable domain is GAGVSQSPRYKVAKRGQDVALRCDPISGHVSLFWYQQALGQGPEFLTYFQNEAQLDKSGLPSDRFFAERPEGSVSTLKIQRTQQEDSAVYLCASSRVNSPLHFGNGTRLTVT.

The chain employs TRBV7-2 and TRBJ1-5; D possibly corresponds to TRBD1 (6 bases). The CDR3 consists of 15 residues. Trimming cost V 5 bases and J 14 bases, with 25 bases left between them. From germline, CDR1 is SGHTA and CDR2 FQGNSA. The CDR3 here is CASSPDGGARPVEHF. The CDR3 DNA reads as TGTGCCAGCAGCCCAGACGGGGGGGCAAGGCCCGTCGAGCATTTT.

The chain combines TRBV27 with TRBJ2-3; the D gene could be TRBD1 or TRBD2 (5 bases each). Deletions cut 4 bases from V and 0 bases from J, with 23 bases between. Germline V CDR1 and CDR2: MNHEY, SMNVEV (reference sequence). The CDR3 covers 19 residues. This CDR3 reads CASSSTDERVKGSTDTQYF. The CDR3 coding sequence is TGTGCCAGCAGTTCCACGGACGAGAGGGTTAAGGGGAGCACAGATACGCAGTATTTT.

This chain connects TRBV5-4 to TRBJ2-2; D unclear. Between the trimmed V and J ends, which lost 0 bases and 3 bases, there was a span of 6 bases. CDR1 is SGHNT, CDR2 YYREEE, per germline (reference sequence). The CDR3 loop spans 14 amino acids. The CDR3 here is CASSLAPYTGELFF. The CDR3 nucleotides read TGTGCCAGCAGCTTGGCGCCTTACACCGGGGAGCTGTTTTTT.

The chain couples TRBV7-3 to TRBJ1-1; D not certain. Germline lookup yields CDR1 SGHTA and CDR2 FQGTGA. This CDR3 spans 13 amino acids. Deletions cut 0 bases from V and 2 bases from J, with 4 bases between. CDR3 amino acids: CASSLTGNTEAFF. Here the CDR3 DNA reads TGTGCCAGCAGCTTAACAGGAAACACTGAAGCTTTCTTT.

This chain connects TRBV6-4 to TRBJ1-1; D uncertain. The CDR3 spans 14 residues. Germline-derived CDR1 and CDR2 are MRHNA and SNTAGT. V gave up 5 bases and J gave up 6 bases, with 16 bases separating them. The CDR3 sequence: CASSQDPFAPEAFF. The DNA for the CDR3 is TGTGCCAGCAGTCAGGACCCGTTTGCGCCTGAAGCTTTCTTT.

This sequence joins TRBV30 and TRBJ2-1; D assignment may be TRBD1 or TRBD2 (5 bases each). V lost 0 bases and J lost 1, with 16 bases in between. Germline CDR1 is GTSNPN and CDR2 is SVGIG (reference sequence). The CDR3 loop spans 17 amino acids. This CDR3 reads CAWSVGRTRGSYNEQFF. DNA for the CDR3: TGTGCCTGGAGTGTGGGGCGCACCCGCGGGTCCTACAATGAGCAGTTCTTC.

The V call is TRBV7-2, the J call TRBJ2-2, with 10 nucleotides matching TRBD2. With V trimmed by 4 bases and J by 5 bases, 1 base remained unmatched. The CDR3 covers 14 residues. CDR1 is SGHTA, CDR2 FQGNSA, per germline. Written as DNA, the CDR3 is TGTGCCAGCAGCTCGGGACTAGCGACCGGGGAGCTGTTTTTT. Residues: CASSSGLATGELFF.

This clone has a single count. The rearrangement uses TRBV4-1 and TRBJ2-7; 8 nucleotides match TRBD1. The CDR3 totals 15 residues. Unmatched junction bases numbered 7, after V lost 3 bases and J lost 3 bases. The germline CDR1 and CDR2 sequences are MGHRA and YSYEKL. The CDR3 spells CASSHQGASLYEQYF. The CDR3 coding sequence is TGCGCCAGCAGCCACCAGGGGGCCTCGCTCTACGAGCAGTACTTC.

The chain has TRBV7-3 and TRBJ2-7; either TRBD1 or TRBD2 may supply D (5 bases each). CDR3 size: 14 residues. Trimming left V 1 base short and J 5 bases short, with 12 bases between. CDR1 is SGHTA, CDR2 FQGTGA, per germline. CDR3 bases: TGTGCCAGCAGCTTAATGCCCTGGGGGAACGAGCAGTACTTC. Translation: CASSLMPWGNEQYF.

By sample fraction, this clone is medium-sized (0.01 to 0.1%). CDR3 sequence reads: CASSTDRVSYGYTF. The CDR3 coding sequence is TGTGCCAGTAGTACGGACAGGGTTTCCTATGGCTACACCTTC. The chain links TRBV19 to TRBJ1-2; 8 bases fit TRBD1. The CDR3 is 14 amino acids. Germline CDR1 and CDR2: LNHDA and SQIVND (reference sequence). V shed 4 bases, J shed 4 bases, and the junction held 5 bases outside the gene matches. The full variable domain, completed using reference TRBV19 and TRBJ1-2, is DGGITQSPKYLFRKEGQNVTLSCEQNLNHDAMYWYRQDPGQGLRLIYYSQIVNDFQKGDIAEGYSVSREKKESFPLTVTSAQKNPTAFYLCASSTDRVSYGYTFGSGTRLTVV.

The genes are TRBV12-3 or TRBV12-4 and TRBJ2-7, with 8 bases aligning to TRBD1. The J segment lost 4 bases and the V segment lost 8 bases, leaving 7 bases of the junction unmatched. The CDR3 totals 13 residues. CDR3 nucleotides: TGTGCCAGCCGGCGACAGGGGTCTTACGAGCAGTACTTC. It is translated as CASRRQGSYEQYF.

The chain joins TRBV5-4 to TRBJ1-1; D unresolved. Germline V lookup: CDR1 SGHNT, CDR2 YYREEE (reference sequence). The length of the CDR3 is 15 residues. The V gene lost 4 bases and the J gene lost 0 bases, with 13 bases spanning the gap. This CDR3 reads CASSQLSHMNTEAFF. Written as DNA, the CDR3 is TGTGCCAGCAGCCAACTGTCCCATATGAACACTGAAGCTTTCTTT.

This clone has a handful of counts. The rearrangement links TRBV19 to TRBJ2-3; a possible D gene is TRBD2 (6 bases). The V end lost 7 bases, the J end lost 0 bases, and 14 bases lay between the germline ends. CDR3 length equals 15 residues. Germline-derived CDR1 and CDR2 are LNHDA and SQIVND (reference sequence). The CDR3 spells CASKRVNPSTDTQYF. As DNA, the CDR3 is TGTGCCAGTAAGCGGGTCAACCCTAGCACAGATACGCAGTATTTT. Filled out from reference TRBV19 and TRBJ2-3, the complete variable domain reads DGGITQSPKYLFRKEGQNVTLSCEQNLNHDAMYWYRQDPGQGLRLIYYSQIVNDFQKGDIAEGYSVSREKKESFPLTVTSAQKNPTAFYLCASKRVNPSTDTQYFGPGTRLTVL.

V is TRBV2 and J is TRBJ2-2, with a possible D match to TRBD1 (5 bases). The CDR3 extends over 16 amino acids. The V gene lost 2 bases and the J gene lost 2 bases, with 12 bases spanning the gap. The V gene's germline CDR1 is SNHLY and CDR2 FYNNEI. CDR3 loop: CASSELRGKNTGELFF. The CDR3 region has the DNA TGTGCCAGCAGTGAATTAAGGGGCAAAAACACCGGGGAGCTGTTTTTT.

This clone was seen more than once but under ten times. The chain uses TRBV9 and TRBJ2-5; no clear D gene. With 0 bases removed from V and 3 bases from J, the gap between germline ends came to 6 bases. The CDR3 is 13 residues long. Germline V gene sequence: CDR1 SGDLS, CDR2 YYNGEE. The CDR3 sequence is CASSVGAKETQYF. In nucleotides, the CDR3 is TGTGCCAGCAGCGTAGGGGCTAAAGAGACCCAGTACTTC.

The chain is built from TRBV4-3 and TRBJ1-6; a weak D match, TRBD1 (5 bases). Germline-derived CDR1 and CDR2 are LGHNA and YSLEER. This CDR3 contains 15 residues. The germline V and J ends were trimmed by 0 bases and 5 bases, with 8 bases remaining between them. CDR3 DNA sequence: TGCGCCAGCAGCCAAGACAGGGTAAATAATTCACCCCTCCACTTT. Its protein is CASSQDRVNNSPLHF.

The CDR3 loop reads CASVAFSTDTQYF. The CDR3 DNA reads as TGTGCCAGCGTGGCCTTTAGCACAGATACGCAGTATTTT. J is TRBJ2-3 and V is TRBV28; D ambiguous. The CDR3 loop spans 13 amino acids. Trimming pared 8 bases from V and 0 bases from J, leaving 9 bases between. From germline, CDR1 is MDHEN and CDR2 SYDVKM.